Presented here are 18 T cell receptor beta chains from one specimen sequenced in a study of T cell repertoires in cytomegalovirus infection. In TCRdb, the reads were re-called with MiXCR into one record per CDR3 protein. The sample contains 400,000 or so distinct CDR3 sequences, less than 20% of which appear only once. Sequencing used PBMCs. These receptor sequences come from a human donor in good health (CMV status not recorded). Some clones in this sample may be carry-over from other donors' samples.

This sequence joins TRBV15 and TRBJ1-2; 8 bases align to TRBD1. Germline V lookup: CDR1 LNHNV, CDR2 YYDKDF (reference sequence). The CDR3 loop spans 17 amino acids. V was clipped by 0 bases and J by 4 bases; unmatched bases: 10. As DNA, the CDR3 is TGTGCCACCAGCAGAGATTATCATGGGACAGGAGGCTATGGCTACACCTTC. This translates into CATSRDYHGTGGYGYTF.

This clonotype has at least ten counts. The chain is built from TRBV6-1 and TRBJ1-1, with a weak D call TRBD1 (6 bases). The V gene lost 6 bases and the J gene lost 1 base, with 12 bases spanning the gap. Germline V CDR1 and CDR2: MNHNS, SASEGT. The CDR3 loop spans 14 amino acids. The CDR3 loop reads CASSRGTQNTEAFF. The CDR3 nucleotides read TGTGCCAGCAGCCGCGGGACACAGAACACTGAAGCTTTCTTT.

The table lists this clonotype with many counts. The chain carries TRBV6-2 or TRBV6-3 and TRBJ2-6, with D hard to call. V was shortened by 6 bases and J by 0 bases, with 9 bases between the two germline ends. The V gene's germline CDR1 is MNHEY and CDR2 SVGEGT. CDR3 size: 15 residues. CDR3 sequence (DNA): TGTGCCAGCAGGGTCCAAGGCTCTGGGGCCAACGTCCTGACTTTC. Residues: CASRVQGSGANVLTF.

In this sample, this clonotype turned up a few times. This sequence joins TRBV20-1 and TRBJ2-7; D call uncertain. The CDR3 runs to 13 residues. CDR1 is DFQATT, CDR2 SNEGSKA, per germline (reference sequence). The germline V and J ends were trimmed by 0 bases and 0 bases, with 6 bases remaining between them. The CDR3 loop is CSARDKGSYEQYF. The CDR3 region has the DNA TGCAGTGCTAGAGATAAGGGCTCCTACGAGCAGTACTTC.

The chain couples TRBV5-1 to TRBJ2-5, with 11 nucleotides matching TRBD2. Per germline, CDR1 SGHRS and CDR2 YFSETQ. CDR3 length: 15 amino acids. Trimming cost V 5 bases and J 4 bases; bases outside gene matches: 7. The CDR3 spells CASRRGLAEVETQYF. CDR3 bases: TGCGCCAGCAGGCGGGGACTAGCGGAAGTAGAGACCCAGTACTTC.

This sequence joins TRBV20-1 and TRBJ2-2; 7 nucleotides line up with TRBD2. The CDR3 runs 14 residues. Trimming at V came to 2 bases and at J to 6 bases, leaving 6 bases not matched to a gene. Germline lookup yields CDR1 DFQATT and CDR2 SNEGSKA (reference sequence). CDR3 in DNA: TGCAGTGCTAGATCGAGCGGGGTCGCCGGGGAGCTGTTTTTT. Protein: CSARSSGVAGELFF.

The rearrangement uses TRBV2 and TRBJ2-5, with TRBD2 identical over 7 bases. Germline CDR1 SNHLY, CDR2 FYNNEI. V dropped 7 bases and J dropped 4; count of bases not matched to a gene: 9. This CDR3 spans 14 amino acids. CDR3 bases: TGTGCCAGCACTGGGGAGGGGCATGGAGAGACCCAGTACTTC. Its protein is CASTGEGHGETQYF.

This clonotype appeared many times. For the CDR3, the DNA is TGTGCTAGTGGTTTGGGGTGGTCGGATACGCAGTATTTT. It yields the protein CASGLGWSDTQYF. This chain uses TRBV12-5 with TRBJ2-3; D gene uncertain. The V gene lost 1 base and the J gene lost 6 bases, with 8 bases spanning the gap. The length of the CDR3 is 13 residues. Germline CDR1 is LGHNT and CDR2 is FRNRAP.

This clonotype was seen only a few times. The CDR3 DNA sequence: TGTGCCAGCAGTGTACTAGCGGGGGAGGTGGGTGAGCAGTTCTTC. Its translation is CASSVLAGEVGEQFF. The chain uses TRBV6-1 and TRBJ2-1; 11 bases agree with TRBD2. V shed 4 bases, J shed 9 bases, and the junction held 8 bases outside the gene matches. CDR1 and CDR2 (germline): MNHNS, SASEGT. The CDR3 runs to 15 residues.

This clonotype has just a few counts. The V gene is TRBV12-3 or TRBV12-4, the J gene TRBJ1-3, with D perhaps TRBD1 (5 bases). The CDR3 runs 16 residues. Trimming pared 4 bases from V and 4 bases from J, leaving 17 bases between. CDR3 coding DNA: TGTGCCAGCAGTTCCCTGGGGGGATGGACGGGAAACACCATATATTTT. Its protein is CASSSLGGWTGNTIYF.

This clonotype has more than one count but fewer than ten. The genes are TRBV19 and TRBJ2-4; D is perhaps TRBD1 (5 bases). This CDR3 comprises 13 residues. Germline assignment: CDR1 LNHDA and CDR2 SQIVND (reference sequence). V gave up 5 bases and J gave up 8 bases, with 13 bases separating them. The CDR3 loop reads CASSWQGEDIQYF. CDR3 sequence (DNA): TGTGCCAGTAGTTGGCAGGGCGAGGACATTCAGTACTTC.

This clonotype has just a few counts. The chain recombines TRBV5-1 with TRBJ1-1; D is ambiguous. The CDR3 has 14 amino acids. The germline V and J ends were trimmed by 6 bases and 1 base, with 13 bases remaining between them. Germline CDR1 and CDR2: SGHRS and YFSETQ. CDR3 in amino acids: CASTAGSANTEAFF. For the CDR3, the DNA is TGCGCCAGCACCGCGGGGAGCGCGAACACTGAAGCTTTCTTT.

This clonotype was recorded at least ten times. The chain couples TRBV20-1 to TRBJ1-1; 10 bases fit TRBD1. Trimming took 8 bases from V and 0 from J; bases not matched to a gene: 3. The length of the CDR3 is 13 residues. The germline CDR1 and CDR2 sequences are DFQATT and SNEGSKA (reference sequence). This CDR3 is CSPDRGVNTEAFF. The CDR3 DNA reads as TGCAGTCCGGACAGGGGGGTGAACACTGAAGCTTTCTTT.

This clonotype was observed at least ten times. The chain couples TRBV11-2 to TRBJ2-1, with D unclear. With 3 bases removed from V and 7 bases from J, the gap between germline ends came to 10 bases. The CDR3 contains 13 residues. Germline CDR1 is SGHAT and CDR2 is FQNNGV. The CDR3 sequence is CASSFSLLNEQFF. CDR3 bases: TGTGCCAGCAGCTTTAGTTTGTTAAATGAGCAGTTCTTC. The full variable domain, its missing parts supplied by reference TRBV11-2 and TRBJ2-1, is EAGVAQSPRYKIIEKRQSVAFWCNPISGHATLYWYQQILGQGPKLLIQFQNNGVVDDSQLPKDRFSAERLKGVDSTLKIQPAKLEDSAVYLCASSFSLLNEQFFGPGTRLTVL.

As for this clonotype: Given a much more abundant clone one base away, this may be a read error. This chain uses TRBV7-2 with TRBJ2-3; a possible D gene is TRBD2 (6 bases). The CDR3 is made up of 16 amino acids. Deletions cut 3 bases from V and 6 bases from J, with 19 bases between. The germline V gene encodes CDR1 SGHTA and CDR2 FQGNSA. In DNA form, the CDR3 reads TGTGCCAGCAGCTTCCGTCCGCGGGGTGGAAGGGATACGCAGTATTTT. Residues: CASSFRPRGGRDTQYF.

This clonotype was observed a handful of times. CDR3 bases: TGCGCCAGCAGTGAGTCGGCAGGGGATCAGCCCCAGCATTTT. Amino acids: CASSESAGDQPQHF. The V and J genes are TRBV10-2 and TRBJ1-5, with a weak D call TRBD1 (6 bases). V lost 0 bases to trimming and J lost 5 bases, with 8 bases between them. Germline CDR1 is WSHSY and CDR2 is SAAADI. CDR3 length: 14 amino acids.

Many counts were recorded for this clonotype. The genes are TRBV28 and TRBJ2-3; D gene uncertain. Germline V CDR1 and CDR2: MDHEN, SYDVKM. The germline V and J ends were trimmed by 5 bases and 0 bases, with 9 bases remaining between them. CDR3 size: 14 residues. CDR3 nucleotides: TGTGCCAGCAGTATACCTCCTAGCACAGATACGCAGTATTTT. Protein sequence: CASSIPPSTDTQYF.

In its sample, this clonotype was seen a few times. CDR3 DNA sequence: TGTGCCACCCGACAGGGGCTCACAGATACGCAGTATTTT. Its translation: CATRQGLTDTQYF. The gene calls are TRBV6-2 or TRBV6-3 and TRBJ2-3; 8 bases are a match to TRBD1. V lost 10 bases, J lost 2 bases, and 5 bases stayed unmatched. The CDR3 extends over 13 amino acids. The germline CDR1 and CDR2 sequences are MNHEY and SVGEGT.